Listed here is a single T cell receptor (beta chain). What it binds is unknown. J lost 4 bases, V lost 6 bases, and 8 bases had no gene match. This CDR3 is built from 14 residues. Sample-barcoded 5' priming and a J-beta primer mix drove a second PCR of about 6 to 12 cycles. TCRdb processed the 5' RACE reads anew with MiXCR; each CDR3 protein has one entry. In the table there are 650,000 to 1,000,000 distinct CDR3 sequences, 46% of which are singletons. The entry originates in a study of blood T cells in healthy people across ages. Findings and caveats of the study: Comparison with aged donors showed that long-lived donors had more naive CD4+ cells and higher diversity.

The sequenced sample consisted of blood. This TCR derives from a man at least 80 years old in good health. This sequence joins TRBV12-3 or TRBV12-4 and TRBJ1-1; 7 positions match TRBD1. The CDR3 region is CASRRQGWATEAFF. The CDR3 DNA sequence: TGTGCCAGCAGGCGACAGGGTTGGGCCACTGAAGCTTTCTTT.